These 20 T cell receptor beta chains share one sample of origin, sequenced in a study of CD4 T cells in relation to SARS-CoV-2 and coronaviruses (dated by TCRdb to the early 2020s). The antigens of these receptors remain unknown. Library creation used the immunoSEQ multiplex PCR assay. TCRdb limited this immuneACCESS table to in-frame rearrangements with V and J called. A share of clones is missing; checked studies link under half to unresolved V genes, and the rest is unexplained. Present in this sample are around 12,000 clones, 70% to 80% of which were seen just once. The top ten clonotypes cover 13% of the sample. CD4+ T cells from unexposed donors were collected before the COVID-19 pandemic (2011-2018). Following 10 days of culture, the EasySep CD4+ T cell isolation kit was used to isolate CD4+ T cells. The sequenced sample consisted of CD4+ T cells from PBMCs, cultured in vitro. All receptors derive from a human donor in good health.

The rearrangement links TRBV4-1 to TRBJ1-5; TRBD1 is a possible D gene (5 bases). This CDR3 is built from 17 residues. Germline V gene sequence: CDR1 MGHRA, CDR2 YSYEKL. Between the trimmed V and J ends, which lost 0 bases and 0 bases, there was a span of 12 bases. In DNA form, the CDR3 reads TGCGCCAGCAGCCAAGAAGTCAGGGACTATAGCAATCAGCCCCAGCATTTT. It yields the protein CASSQEVRDYSNQPQHF.

The chain joins TRBV2 to TRBJ2-3; possible D gene TRBD1, 6 bases. Trimming cost V 4 bases and J 5 bases, with 16 bases left between them. Germline CDR1 is SNHLY and CDR2 is FYNNEI. The length of the CDR3 is 15 residues. CDR3 sequence: CASSGVQGFLDTQYF. The CDR3, as DNA: TGTGCCAGCAGTGGGGTACAGGGTTTTTTAGATACGCAGTATTTT.

The chain is built from TRBV6-1 and TRBJ2-1, with 10 bases matching TRBD2. The V gene end was trimmed by 4 bases and the J gene end by 4 bases; junction bases not matched to a gene: 7. Per the germline V gene, CDR1 is MNHNS and CDR2 is SASEGT. CDR3 length: 16 amino acids. This CDR3 reads CASSVGLAARYNEQFF. The CDR3 nucleotides are TGTGCCAGCAGTGTAGGACTAGCGGCCCGTTACAATGAGCAGTTCTTC.

This clone has just a few counts. As DNA, the CDR3 is TGTGCCAGCAGTTACCTTGGGGGTAACCAGCCCCAGCATTTT. Amino acid sequence: CASSYLGGNQPQHF. The chain is built from TRBV6-5 and TRBJ1-5, with TRBD1 as a possible D gene (5 bases). The V end was cut by 2 bases, the J end by 7 bases, with 12 bases between. Per germline, CDR1 MNHEY and CDR2 SVGAGI. The CDR3 totals 14 residues.

CDR3 bases: TGTGCCAGCAGCTTAGCCCGCGTCGGGGGGGTTACCAATGAGCAGTTCTTC. Amino acid sequence: CASSLARVGGVTNEQFF. This chain uses TRBV7-6 with TRBJ2-1, with 8 bases that match TRBD2. The germline V gene has CDR1 SGHVS and CDR2 FNYEAQ. The CDR3 has 17 residues. The J segment lost 6 bases and the V segment lost 0 bases, leaving 10 bases of the junction unmatched.

V is TRBV6-5 and J is TRBJ2-7; 7 bases match TRBD2. The germline V gene encodes CDR1 MNHEY and CDR2 SVGAGI. V lost 4 bases, J lost 0 bases, and 6 bases stayed unmatched. This CDR3 is built from 15 residues. CDR3 bases: TGTGCCAGCAGTTCACCAGCGGGGCGCTCCTACGAGCAGTACTTC. Translating gives CASSSPAGRSYEQYF.

V usage is TRBV3-1 (or the pseudogene TRBV3-2) and J usage is TRBJ2-6; no clear D gene. There are 17 residues in the CDR3. V lost 1 base and J 0 bases, leaving 10 bases between the germline ends. Germline loops: CDR1 LGHDT, CDR2 YNNKEL (reference sequence). The CDR3 is CASSQAHTSSGANVLTF. The CDR3 region has the DNA TGTGCCAGCAGCCAAGCGCATACAAGCTCTGGGGCCAACGTCCTGACTTTC.

Only a few counts were recorded for this clone. This chain joins TRBV10-3 and TRBJ1-1; D ambiguous. Germline V gene sequence: CDR1 ENHRY, CDR2 SYGVKD. The CDR3 has 12 amino acids. Deletions cut 7 bases from V and 4 bases from J, with 10 bases between. The CDR3 DNA sequence: TGTGCCATCATGGCAGGCGGCACTGAAGCTTTCTTT. The encoded protein is CAIMAGGTEAFF.

V usage is TRBV30 and J usage is TRBJ2-7; no firm D call. The germline V gene has CDR1 GTSNPN and CDR2 SVGIG (reference sequence). V lost 0 bases and J 3 bases, leaving 9 bases between the germline ends. The CDR3 length is 13 residues. The CDR3 loop reads CAWSVGGSYEQYF. The DNA for the CDR3 is TGTGCCTGGAGTGTAGGCGGCAGCTACGAGCAGTACTTC.

This chain joins TRBV9 and TRBJ2-6; D ambiguous. Per germline, CDR1 SGDLS and CDR2 YYNGEE. Trimming took off 2 bases at V and 0 bases at J, with 6 bases between the two ends. This CDR3 has 15 residues. CDR3 DNA sequence: TGTGCCAGCAGCGTGGACCTCTCTGGGGCCAACGTCCTGACTTTC. Its protein product is CASSVDLSGANVLTF.

The rearrangement joins TRBV19 to TRBJ2-7; 15 nucleotides align to TRBD2. CDR3 length equals 15 residues. V lost 5 bases, J lost 6 bases, and 5 bases stayed unmatched. Germline V gene data show CDR1 as LNHDA and CDR2 as SQIVND (reference sequence). The CDR3 DNA sequence: TGTGCCAGTAGTCGGACTAGCGGGAGGGCCGCCGAGCAGTACTTC. It translates to CASSRTSGRAAEQYF.

This clone was seen a single time. CDR3 amino acids: CASSQRQVTDTQYF. The CDR3 coding sequence is TGTGCCAGCAGCCAACGACAGGTCACAGATACGCAGTATTTT. The chain employs TRBV16 and TRBJ2-3; the D gene is possibly TRBD1 (6 bases). Germline CDR1 reads KGHSY; CDR2 reads FQNENV. The V end lost 2 bases, the J end lost 2 bases, and 8 bases lay between the germline ends. This CDR3 has 14 residues.

This clone appeared a few times. This chain links TRBV7-9 with TRBJ2-1, with TRBD2 matching 7 bases. The J segment lost 0 bases and the V segment lost 4 bases, leaving 3 bases of the junction unmatched. This CDR3 contains 15 residues. CDR1 SEHNR and CDR2 FQNEAQ come from the germline V gene (reference sequence). CDR3 coding DNA: TGTGCCAGCAGCTCGCGGGACTACTCCTACAATGAGCAGTTCTTC. This gives the protein CASSSRDYSYNEQFF.

In nucleotides, the CDR3 is TGTGCCAGCAGCCAAGAGGGACAGGGGTACCACGAGCAGTACTTC. Amino acids: CASSQEGQGYHEQYF. The genes are TRBV4-2 and TRBJ2-7; 10 nucleotides match TRBD1. From germline, CDR1 is LGHNA and CDR2 YNFKEQ. The CDR3 is 15 residues long. The V and J ends lost 0 bases and 5 bases, in that order; junction bases with no gene match: 4.

The chain uses TRBV13 and TRBJ2-7, with a tentative D call TRBD2 (8 bases). Trimming stripped 5 bases from V and 3 bases from J, with 20 bases between. CDR3 length: 16 residues. The V gene's germline CDR1 is PRHDT and CDR2 FYEKMQ (reference sequence). CDR3 sequence reads: CASSPRGSGSFYEQYF. CDR3 DNA sequence: TGTGCCAGCAGCCCCAGGGGGAGCGGGAGCTTCTACGAGCAGTACTTC.

The gene calls are TRBV7-8 and TRBJ2-7; D ambiguous. Germline V CDR1 and CDR2: SGHVS, FQNEAQ. Trimming removed 5 bases from V and 3 bases from J, with 5 bases in between. The CDR3 covers 11 residues. The CDR3 spells CASSVNYEQYF. CDR3 nucleotide sequence: TGTGCCAGCAGCGTAAACTACGAGCAGTACTTC.

This chain links TRBV3-1 (or the pseudogene TRBV3-2) with TRBJ2-1; possibly TRBD1 for D (6 bases). Trimming left V 0 bases short and J 2 bases short, with 8 bases between. Germline CDR1 and CDR2: LGHDT and YNNKEL (reference sequence). This CDR3 is 15 amino acids long. The CDR3 sequence: CASSQDQGTYNEQFF. The CDR3 DNA is TGTGCCAGCAGCCAAGACCAGGGGACCTACAATGAGCAGTTCTTC.

V and J are TRBV7-9 and TRBJ2-7, with D tentatively TRBD2 (6 bases). V lost 2 bases to trimming and J lost 6 bases, with 11 bases between them. The CDR3 sequence is 13 residues long. Germline V gene sequence: CDR1 SEHNR, CDR2 FQNEAQ (reference sequence). The CDR3 coding sequence is TGTGCCAGCAGCTTACGGGGAGCGGGCGAGCAGTACTTC. Translation: CASSLRGAGEQYF.

The J gene is TRBJ2-5, the V gene TRBV5-1, with TRBD2 identical over 8 bases. The germline CDR1 and CDR2 sequences are SGHRS and YFSETQ. Germline trimming cut 3 bases from V and 5 bases from J; bases unmatched to any gene: 9. CDR3 length equals 15 residues. This CDR3 is CASSSQAGAEETQYF. CDR3 bases: TGCGCCAGCAGCTCGCAAGCGGGAGCGGAGGAGACCCAGTACTTC. Filled out from reference TRBV5-1 and TRBJ2-5, the complete variable domain reads KAGVTQTPRYLIKTRGQQVTLSCSPISGHRSVSWYQQTPGQGLQFLFEYFSETQRNKGNFPGRFSGRQFSNSRSEMNVSTLELGDSALYLCASSSQAGAEETQYFGPGTRLLVL.

This CDR3 is CASSLESGRAYEQYF. The CDR3 nucleotides read TGTGCCAGCAGCTTAGAGAGCGGGAGGGCCTACGAGCAGTACTTC. The chain is built from TRBV7-2 and TRBJ2-7, with 10 nucleotides matching TRBD2. The trim removed 1 base at V and 2 bases at J, leaving 2 bases unmatched. The CDR3 runs 15 residues. The V gene's germline CDR1 is SGHTA and CDR2 FQGNSA.